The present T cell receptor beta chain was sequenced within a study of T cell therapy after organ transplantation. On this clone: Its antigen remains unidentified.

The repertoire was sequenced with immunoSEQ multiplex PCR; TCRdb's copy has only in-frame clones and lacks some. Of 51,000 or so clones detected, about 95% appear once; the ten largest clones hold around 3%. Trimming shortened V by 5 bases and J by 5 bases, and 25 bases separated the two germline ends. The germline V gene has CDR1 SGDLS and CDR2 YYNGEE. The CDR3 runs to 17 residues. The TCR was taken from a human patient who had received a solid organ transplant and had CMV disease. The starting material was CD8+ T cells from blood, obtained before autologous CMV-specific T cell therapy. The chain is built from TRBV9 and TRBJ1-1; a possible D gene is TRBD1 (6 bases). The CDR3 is CASRDHGYGPDRTEAFF. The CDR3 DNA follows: TGTGCCAGCAGGGACCACGGTTATGGACCCGACAGGACTGAAGCTTTCTTT.